This TCR beta chain was documented in a study of cytomegalovirus exposure and HLA in healthy donors. Study results and caveats: TCR beta chains numbering more than 150 were designated cytomegalovirus-associated. Later analysis demonstrated an association between a missense DCLRE1C variant and TCR beta V- and J-gene trimming.

With regard to this clone: What it binds is not known.

The PCR made use of 60 Vbeta and 13 Jbeta primers. Sequencing used immunoSEQ multiplex PCR; TCRdb keeps in-frame clones, though not all of them. The table has 100,000 to 150,000 clones, roughly 82% seen once; the top ten hold about 4.3%. Germline CDR1 is SEHNR and CDR2 is FQNEAQ (reference sequence). The CDR3 spans 14 residues. This receptor was identified in a male donor in good health and CMV-seropositive. Sequenced: PBMCs. The V call is TRBV7-9, the J call TRBJ2-5; TRBD1 agrees at 8 bases. The J call could be wrong; TRBJ2-7 is a better fit for the DNA end. The DNA for the CDR3 is TGTGCCAGCAGCTTAGACAGGGGGAACGACGAGCAGTACTTC. Its protein product is CASSLDRGNDEQYF.